This record looks at one T cell receptor (beta chain) sequence and its context. Its specificity is not known. Lactation, pregnancy, other autoimmune disease or uncontrolled infection excluded patients. Every diagnosis used clinical symptoms, serum thyroxine and TRAb, thyroid ultrasound and orbital computed tomography. Source material for PBMCs was about 10 ml fresh peripheral blood. The investigators amplified TCR beta CDR3 regions from RNA transcripts. The TCR CDR3 was amplified in a first-round RT-PCR using the HTBI primer set. TCRdb passed the multiplex PCR reads through MiXCR, listing each CDR3 protein once. The sample has some 760,000 distinct CDR3 sequences; 14% are singletons. The data are from a study of T cells in Graves' hyperthyroidism and ophthalmopathy. CDR1 MNHEY and CDR2 SMNVEV come from the germline V gene (reference sequence). The CDR3 contains 16 residues. Trimming at V came to 5 bases and at J to 5 bases, leaving 12 bases not matched to a gene.

Study conclusions and caveats: Most clonotypes that expanded in the thyroid above 0.001 also showed up in blood.

The chain recombines TRBV27 with TRBJ2-5, with TRBD2 matching 9 bases. This receptor was taken from a woman aged 18-29 years with Graves' hyperthyroidism. Material: blood. CDR3 DNA: TGTGCCAGCAGTCCCTTTTCTGGGAGCGGGGGGGAGACCCAGTACTTC. Translating it yields CASSPFSGSGGETQYF.